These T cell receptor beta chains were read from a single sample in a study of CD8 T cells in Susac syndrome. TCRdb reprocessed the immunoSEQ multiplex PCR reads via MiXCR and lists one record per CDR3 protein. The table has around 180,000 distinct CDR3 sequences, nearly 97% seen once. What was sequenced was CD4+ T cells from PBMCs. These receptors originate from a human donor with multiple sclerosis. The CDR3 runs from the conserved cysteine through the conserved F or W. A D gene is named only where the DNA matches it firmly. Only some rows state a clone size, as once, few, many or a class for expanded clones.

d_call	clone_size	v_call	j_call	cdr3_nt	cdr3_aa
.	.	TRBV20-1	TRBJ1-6	TGCAGTGCCCAGGAAGAGTCACCCCTCCACTTT	CSAQEESPLHF
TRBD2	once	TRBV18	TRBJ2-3	TGTGCCAGCTCACCAATTGCTAGCGGGGGACCAGATACGCAGTATTTT	CASSPIASGGPDTQYF
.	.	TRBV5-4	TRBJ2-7	TGTGCCACCGCTACAGGCAAAAACTCCTACGAGCAGTACTTC	CATATGKNSYEQYF
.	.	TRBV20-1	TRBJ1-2	TGCAGTGTTAGCCGGATCTATGGCTACACCTTC	CSVSRIYGYTF
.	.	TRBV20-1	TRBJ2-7	TGCAGTGCTAGAGATCGGCTCACAATCAACGAGCAGTACTTC	CSARDRLTINEQYF
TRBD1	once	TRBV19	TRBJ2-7	TGTGCCAGTAGGAAGGGACAGCTTGGCTACGAGCAGTACTTC	CASRKGQLGYEQYF
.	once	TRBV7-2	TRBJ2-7	TGTGCCAGCAGCTTTTCCGGGACAAGATCCTACGAGCAGTACTTC	CASSFSGTRSYEQYF
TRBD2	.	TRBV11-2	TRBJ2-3	TGTGCCAGCAGCTCGCAACCCTCTCTAGCGGGGGGCGTGCTTGATACGCAGTATTTT	CASSSQPSLAGGVLDTQYF
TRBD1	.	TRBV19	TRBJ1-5	TGTGCCAGTAGAGCCCGGGACAGGGGGCCTCAGCCCCAGCATTTT	CASRARDRGPQPQHF
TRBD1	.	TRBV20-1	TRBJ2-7	TGCAGTGCTAGAGGTCTACAGGGGTACGAGCAGTACTTC	CSARGLQGYEQYF
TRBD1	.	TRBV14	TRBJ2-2	TGTGCCAGCAGCCCTCGAACCGGGACAGGGGGCAGAGCCGGGGAGCTGTTTTTT	CASSPRTGTGGRAGELFF
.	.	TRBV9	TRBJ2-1	TGTGCCAGCACAAAAACCGGGGACGGATACAATGAGCAGTTCTTC	CASTKTGDGYNEQFF
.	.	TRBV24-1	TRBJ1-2	TGTGCCACCAGTGATTCGGGAAGGAACTATGGCTACACCTTC	CATSDSGRNYGYTF